This T cell receptor beta chain was profiled in a study of shared clonotypes between healthy human individuals. The CDR3 contains 15 residues. Germline lookup yields CDR1 GTSNPN and CDR2 SVGIG (reference sequence). In its sample, this clone was seen a few times. The same CDR3 can be traced to other DNA sequences in this sample. The sequencing of unsorted PBMC DNA took place on ten immunoSEQ deep assay plates. Here immunoSEQ multiplex PCR was the method, and the copy in TCRdb shows in-frame clones only, minus some. The sample holds nearly 500,000 clones, about three quarters seen once. The clonotype was recovered from a woman aged 40 to 50 in good health. Some clones in this sample may be carry-over from other donors' samples. The sequenced sample was PBMCs. This rearrangement joins TRBV30 to TRBJ2-5; 7 bases match TRBD1. The end of the DNA fits TRBJ2-7 better, so the J call may be wrong. CDR3 region: CAWSVQGLESYEQYF. CDR3 in DNA: TGTGCCTGGAGTGTACAGGGGCTAGAATCCTACGAGCAGTACTTC.